The rows below give T cell receptor beta chains drawn from one sample of a study of CXCR3-negative and CXCR3-positive naive CD8 T cells. TCRdb reworked the 5' RACE reads into one entry per CDR3 protein, no DNA. This table holds 130,000 or so distinct CDR3 sequences. The sequencing sample was made of naive CXCR3- CD8+ T cells from blood. The source of these receptors is a human donor in good health. Some clones in this sample may be carry-over from other donors' samples. Both conserved end residues are part of each CDR3.

TRBJ2-7 | TRBV6-2/TRBV6-3 | CASSRHPDRSYEQYF
TRBJ2-7 | TRBV12-3/TRBV12-4 | CASSFSGDRVKPYEQYF
TRBJ2-3 | TRBV4-3 | CASSQDGRTSGGPRYF
TRBJ1-1 | TRBV29-1 | CSVLGGNTEAFF
TRBJ1-1 | TRBV5-1 | CATSKEGRDTEAFF
TRBJ2-2 | TRBV21-1 | CAASGQTSNTGELFF
TRBJ1-1 | TRBV11-2 | CASSLSRVAMVAEAFF
TRBJ1-6 | TRBV7-9 | CASSATGSPLHF
TRBJ1-5 | TRBV21-1 | CASSNHHGTGGEHF
TRBJ2-7 | TRBV14 | CASSGLAGYEQYF
TRBJ2-2 | TRBV6-5 | CASSRRETPTGELFF
TRBJ2-1 | TRBV5-1 | CASRAGTSGGLSYNEQFF
TRBJ2-5 | TRBV7-8 | CASSPITGTETQYF
TRBJ1-5 | TRBV28 | CASTRGGTPSNQPQHF
TRBJ2-1 | TRBV5-1 | CASSLYVAGPYNEQFF
TRBJ2-7 | TRBV5-1 | CASSLAGSSYEQYF
TRBJ2-3 | TRBV4-1 | CASSQDFGLGLTDTQYF
TRBJ2-7 | TRBV28 | CASTPPGTGTYEQYF
TRBJ2-3 | TRBV5-1 | CASSLGVRQGRDTQYF
TRBJ1-5 | TRBV28 | CASSNRDGRQPQHF
TRBJ2-3 | TRBV14 | CASSQDWVNTQYF
TRBJ2-7 | TRBV4-1 | CASSPTGGSSSYEQYF